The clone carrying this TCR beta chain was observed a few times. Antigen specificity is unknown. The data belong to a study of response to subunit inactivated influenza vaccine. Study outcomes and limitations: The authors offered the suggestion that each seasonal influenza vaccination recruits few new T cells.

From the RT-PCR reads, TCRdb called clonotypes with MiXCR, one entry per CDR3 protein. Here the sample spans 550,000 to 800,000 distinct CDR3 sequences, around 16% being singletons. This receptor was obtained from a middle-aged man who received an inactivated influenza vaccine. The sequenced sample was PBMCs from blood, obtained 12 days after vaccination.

CDR3 loop: CASQAGPGGAVSQHF. The CDR3 DNA follows: TGTGCCAGTCAAGCGGGGCCTGGGGGTGCTGTCTCCCAGCATTTT. V and J are TRBV6-1 and TRBJ1-5; D is possibly TRBD1 (5 bases). The germline CDR1 and CDR2 sequences are MNHNS and SASEGT. CDR3 length: 15 residues. The V gene lost 9 bases and the J gene lost 11 bases, with 26 bases spanning the gap.